This T cell receptor beta chain is from a study of T-cell memory formation after mild COVID-19. Study-wide results and caveats: Confirmation was lacking for SARS-CoV-2 specificity of second-wave clones that peaked on day 37. Within pre-infection memory, some responding clones were found, suggesting cross-reactive memory joined.

The authors produced TCR alpha and TCR beta cDNA libraries with sample barcodes and UMIs by 5'RACE using constant-segment primers. MiXCR was run by TCRdb on the 5' RACE reads, yielding one entry per CDR3 protein. The data show some 410,000 distinct CDR3 sequences, with 20% to 30% seen just once and roughly 13% held by the top ten. The CDR3 sequence is 17 residues long. J gave up 6 bases and V 7 bases, and 14 bases lay outside the gene matches. Germline assignment: CDR1 SEHNR and CDR2 FQNEAQ (reference sequence). This clonotype was seen once. The antigen remains unidentified. This sequence was found in an adult woman who had mild COVID-19 (a few samples of this study predate the infection). Cell type and time point are not known. The sequencing input was PBMCs or a T cell subset sorted from them (not recorded which). The chain joins TRBV7-9 to TRBJ2-3; 12 bases are a match to TRBD2. Here the CDR3 DNA reads TGTGCCAGCATCCTTCCGGGACTCACTAGCGGGGGGGATACGCAGTATTTT. Protein: CASILPGLTSGGDTQYF. Looking up the rest from reference TRBV7-9 and TRBJ2-3 gives the full variable domain: DTGVSQNPRHKITKRGQNVTFRCDPISEHNRLYWYRQTLGQGPEFLTYFQNEAQLEKSRLLSDRFSAERPKGSFSTLEIQRTEQGDSAMYLCASILPGLTSGGDTQYFGPGTRLTVL.